These 25 T cell receptor beta chains came from one sample sequenced in a study of T-cell reconstitution after alpha-beta-depleted transplantation in children. Preparation of the TCRbeta library involved a method that used unique molecular identifiers. TCRdb re-called the PCR reads through MiXCR, storing one row per CDR3 protein. The sample yields more than 400,000 distinct CDR3 sequences, 43% seen once. Sample: PBMCs, taken before TCRalphabeta/CD19-depleted stem cell transplant. The receptors were gathered from a girl aged 2 to 9 with aplastic anemia, due to receive a stem cell transplant.

CDR3 amino acids: CASSPSGGGQPQHF. In DNA, the CDR3 is TGTGCCAGCAGTCCCTCTGGGGGCGGTCAGCCCCAGCATTTT. The V call is TRBV2, the J call TRBJ1-5; D perhaps matches TRBD1 (6 bases). CDR1 is SNHLY, CDR2 FYNNEI, per germline. This CDR3 has 14 residues. With 5 bases removed from V and 6 bases from J, the gap between germline ends came to 14 bases.

The chain employs TRBV28 and TRBJ2-7; a weak D match, TRBD1 (5 bases). The ends were cut back, 8 bases at V and 3 bases at J, with 14 bases in the middle. CDR1 is MDHEN, CDR2 SYDVKM, per germline. CDR3 length equals 13 residues. The CDR3 DNA reads TGTGCCAGCCAGCCCAGGGCCCTCTACGAGCAGTACTTC. It is translated as CASQPRALYEQYF.

The chain has TRBV4-3 and TRBJ2-7; possible D gene TRBD2, 6 bases. The CDR3 covers 15 residues. Deletions cut 1 base from V and 0 bases from J, with 10 bases between. Per germline, CDR1 LGHNA and CDR2 YSLEER. The CDR3 coding sequence is TGCGCCAGCAGCCAAGGTGCGGGGAGCTCCTACGAGCAGTACTTC. Amino acids: CASSQGAGSSYEQYF.

The CDR3 loop reads CASGRGQGAYNEQFF. The CDR3 bases are TGTGCTAGTGGACGTGGACAGGGGGCTTACAATGAGCAGTTCTTC. The chain combines TRBV12-5 with TRBJ2-1, with 11 bases identical to TRBD1. The CDR3 contains 15 residues. Trimming at V came to 6 bases and at J to 4 bases, leaving 5 bases not matched to a gene. Germline-derived CDR1 and CDR2 are LGHNT and FRNRAP.

This clonotype was recorded a few times. J is TRBJ2-2 and V is TRBV7-6, with D maybe TRBD2 (6 bases). The CDR3 has 19 residues. Germline loops: CDR1 SGHVS, CDR2 FNYEAQ. V lost 1 base and J 2 bases, leaving 20 bases between the germline ends. CDR3 in amino acids: CASSLGPLRSGPNTGELFF. The DNA for the CDR3 is TGTGCCAGCAGCTTAGGTCCCCTTAGGAGCGGGCCCAACACCGGGGAGCTGTTTTTT.

The CDR3 DNA reads TGTGCCACCAGCAGACCTCCGGGACTAGCGGGAGTGGTCTACAATGAGCAGTTCTTC. Its protein is CATSRPPGLAGVVYNEQFF. The genes are TRBV15 and TRBJ2-1; 14 positions agree with TRBD2. From germline, CDR1 is LNHNV and CDR2 YYDKDF (reference sequence). V lost 2 bases, J lost 3 bases, and 9 bases stayed unmatched. CDR3 size: 19 residues.

The chain couples TRBV7-9 to TRBJ2-7; 12 positions agree with TRBD2. The CDR3 totals 17 residues. Germline V gene lookup returns CDR1 SEHNR and CDR2 FQNEAQ (reference sequence). The J segment lost 3 bases and the V segment lost 5 bases, leaving 11 bases of the junction unmatched. CDR3 DNA sequence: TGTGCCAGCAGCCCTGCTGGACTAGCGGGAAAGGGCTACGAGCAGTACTTC. Residues: CASSPAGLAGKGYEQYF.

The gene calls are TRBV3-1 and TRBJ2-7; TRBD1 aligns across 7 bases. This CDR3 contains 17 residues. V was pared by 0 bases and J by 3 bases, with 11 bases of the junction left unmatched. The germline CDR1 and CDR2 sequences are LGHDT and YNNKEL (reference sequence). CDR3 region: CASSQDLVGTVRYEQYF. CDR3 bases: TGTGCCAGCAGCCAAGATCTGGTAGGGACAGTCCGCTACGAGCAGTACTTC.

This chain links TRBV20-1 with TRBJ1-6; a possible D gene is TRBD1 (5 bases). The CDR3 consists of 15 residues. Germline V CDR1 and CDR2: DFQATT, SNEGSKA (reference sequence). Trimming left V 0 bases short and J 9 bases short, with 15 bases between. Written as DNA, the CDR3 is TGCAGTGCTAGAGATAAAGGGGCGTTGAGTTCACCCCTCCACTTT. It codes for CSARDKGALSSPLHF.

The gene calls are TRBV4-1 and TRBJ2-7; D is uncertain. CDR3 length: 15 amino acids. Per germline, CDR1 MGHRA and CDR2 YSYEKL. V lost 1 base, J lost 4 bases, and 14 bases lay in between. The CDR3 loop reads CASSQVSVSEYEQYF. In DNA form, the CDR3 reads TGCGCCAGCAGCCAAGTGAGTGTATCAGAATACGAGCAGTACTTC.

This clonotype appeared a few times. The CDR3, as DNA: TGTGCCAGCAGCCAAGGAAGAGGTGAGCAGTTCTTC. It codes for CASSQGRGEQFF. The V call is TRBV3-1, the J call TRBJ2-1; D is uncertain. The CDR3 is 12 residues long. Looked up from germline, CDR1 is LGHDT and CDR2 is YNNKEL (reference sequence). Trimming cost V 1 base and J 9 bases, with 7 bases left between them.

This clonotype was detected a few times. The rearrangement joins TRBV5-4 to TRBJ2-1; D is uncertain. The ends were cut back, 9 bases at V and 4 bases at J, with 8 bases in the middle. The CDR3 runs 11 residues. Germline CDR1 SGHNT, CDR2 YYREEE (reference sequence). The CDR3: CAIVGYNEQFF. CDR3 nucleotides: TGTGCCATTGTGGGGTACAATGAGCAGTTCTTC. The full variable domain, rest sourced from reference TRBV5-4 and TRBJ2-1, is ETGVTQSPTHLIKTRGQQVTLRCSSQSGHNTVSWYQQALGQGPQFIFQYYREEENGRGNFPPRFSGLQFPNYSSELNVNALELDDSALYLCAIVGYNEQFFGPGTRLTVL.

V usage is TRBV24-1 and J usage is TRBJ2-2; D gene unclear. The CDR3 length is 12 residues. V gave up 2 bases and J gave up 7 bases, with 4 bases separating them. CDR1 KGHDR and CDR2 SFDVKD come from the germline V gene. CDR3 sequence reads: CATSDSVGELFF. CDR3 bases: TGTGCCACCAGTGATTCGGTCGGGGAGCTGTTTTTT.

This clonotype was recorded many times. In DNA form, the CDR3 reads TGTGCCAGCAGCTTAGCCGGACAGGCGAACACTGAAGCTTTCTTT. Encoded protein: CASSLAGQANTEAFF. This chain joins TRBV7-8 and TRBJ1-1, with 7 positions matching TRBD1. The germline CDR1 and CDR2 sequences are SGHVS and FQNEAQ. With 0 bases clipped from V and 1 base from J, the junction kept 2 bases outside the gene matches. CDR3 length equals 15 residues.

This chain joins TRBV7-3 and TRBJ2-1; D remains ambiguous. The germline CDR1 and CDR2 sequences are SGHTA and FQGTGA. The CDR3 length is 14 residues. The V and J ends lost 4 bases and 8 bases respectively, with 15 bases between them. CDR3 sequence reads: CASSSGPAYDEQFF. As DNA, the CDR3 is TGTGCCAGCAGCTCGGGTCCCGCTTATGATGAGCAGTTCTTC.

The rearrangement uses TRBV7-6 and TRBJ2-5, with D uncertain. The CDR3 covers 14 residues. Trimming removed 3 bases from V and 1 base from J, with 9 bases in between. In germline, CDR1 is SGHVS, CDR2 FNYEAQ. The CDR3 is CASSLDLAQETQYF. The CDR3 DNA reads TGTGCCAGCAGCTTGGATTTAGCCCAAGAGACCCAGTACTTC.

The chain carries TRBV5-1 and TRBJ2-7; unclear D gene. Trimming shortened V by 5 bases and J by 2 bases, and 5 bases separated the two germline ends. The CDR3 has 11 amino acids. The V gene's germline CDR1 is SGHRS and CDR2 YFSETQ. CDR3 nucleotide sequence: TGCGCCAGCAGGGCCCCCTACGAGCAGTACTTC. Its protein is CASRAPYEQYF.

The chain is built from TRBV30 and TRBJ1-1; TRBD1 is a possible D gene (5 bases). Germline V gene data show CDR1 as GTSNPN and CDR2 as SVGIG (reference sequence). Trimming left V 4 bases short and J 1 base short, with 10 bases between. The CDR3 length is 13 residues. The CDR3 loop reads CAWNFGGNTEAFF. In DNA, the CDR3 is TGTGCCTGGAATTTTGGGGGGAACACTGAAGCTTTCTTT.

This clonotype was recorded at least ten times. The chain combines TRBV20-1 with TRBJ2-3; D is possibly TRBD1 or TRBD2 (6 bases each). V lost 3 bases and J lost 7, with 23 bases in between. Germline CDR1 and CDR2: DFQATT and SNEGSKA (reference sequence). CDR3 length: 16 residues. Here the CDR3 reads CSASRGQSVTVNTQYF. The CDR3 DNA follows: TGCAGTGCTAGTCGGGGGCAATCCGTCACAGTGAATACGCAGTATTTT.

This clonotype was seen at least ten times. The V call is TRBV7-2, the J call TRBJ2-7; the match to TRBD2 covers 14 bases. J was trimmed by 0 bases and V by 6 bases; bases with no gene match: 1. Germline loops: CDR1 SGHTA, CDR2 FQGNSA. The CDR3 is made up of 15 amino acids. CDR3 sequence reads: CASRGTSGSSYEQYF. The DNA for the CDR3 is TGTGCCAGCAGGGGGACTAGCGGGAGCTCCTACGAGCAGTACTTC.

This clonotype was counted many times. V is TRBV9 and J is TRBJ1-2; the D gene is possibly TRBD1 (5 bases). The germline V and J ends were trimmed by 2 bases and 4 bases, with 21 bases remaining between them. This CDR3 has 17 amino acids. CDR1 and CDR2 (germline): SGDLS, YYNGEE. Written as DNA, the CDR3 is TGTGCCAGCAGCGTCCAAGGGGCTTCTCCGGTAGGCTATGGCTACACCTTC. Its translation: CASSVQGASPVGYGYTF.

This clonotype was counted only a few times. The gene calls are TRBV15 and TRBJ2-7; 8 bases align to TRBD2. After removal of 0 bases from V and 2 bases from J, the junction contained 12 bases not matched to a gene. This CDR3 region has 18 residues. Germline V lookup: CDR1 LNHNV, CDR2 YYDKDF (reference sequence). In nucleotides, the CDR3 is TGTGCCACCAGCAGAGATCGGGAGGGTGGACCCCGGGCCTACGAGCAGTACTTC. The encoded protein is CATSRDREGGPRAYEQYF.

In this sample, this clonotype turned up many times. The chain employs TRBV29-1 and TRBJ2-2, with D tentatively TRBD2 (5 bases). This CDR3 region has 13 residues. In germline, CDR1 is SQVTM, CDR2 ANQGSEA. The germline V and J ends were trimmed by 5 bases and 5 bases, with 12 bases remaining between them. The CDR3, as DNA: TGCAGCGTTTGGACGCGAGGGACCGGGGAGCTGTTTTTT. This gives the protein CSVWTRGTGELFF.

This clonotype has just one count. This chain connects TRBV20-1 to TRBJ2-5; the D call may be TRBD1 or TRBD2 (5 bases each). CDR1 is DFQATT and CDR2 is SNEGSKA in the germline V gene (reference sequence). V was cut by 6 bases and J by 2 bases, with 13 bases left in between. CDR3 length equals 13 residues. The CDR3 DNA reads as TGCAGTGCCGAGAGGGGAGTGCAAGAGACCCAGTACTTC. It encodes CSAERGVQETQYF.

This clonotype turned up a few times. V is TRBV7-2 and J is TRBJ1-4; TRBD1 matches at 8 bases. Germline-derived CDR1 and CDR2 are SGHTA and FQGNSA. The CDR3 contains 14 residues. The V segment lost 5 bases and the J segment 11 bases; nucleotides outside the gene matches: 10. CDR3 sequence: CASSIRQGKDKLFF. The CDR3 DNA reads as TGTGCCAGCAGCATCCGACAGGGGAAGGATAAACTGTTTTTT.